This T cell receptor beta chain was identified in a study of long-term antiretroviral therapy in people with HIV. This clone showed up just a few times. What it recognizes is unknown. They ran version v3.0 of the immunoSEQ assay at survey level. The method was immunoSEQ multiplex PCR; TCRdb's version includes in-frame clones alone and lacks a portion of them. Altogether about 23,000 clones are present, roughly four fifths being singletons, with the ten largest covering more than 4.5%. Treated in the United States were all of the participants with HIV. Notes on the study in general: The study found that diversity rose after ART but stayed below transplant donor controls.

The source was unsorted PBMCs, collected 0.3 years after starting antiretroviral therapy. The clonotype comes from a man aged 50 to 59 with HIV.

The CDR3 is CASSTRRVMNSPLHF. The CDR3 DNA reads as TGTGCCAGTAGTACGCGGCGGGTCATGAATTCACCCCTCCACTTT. The rearrangement joins TRBV19 to TRBJ1-6; D is unclear. V was clipped by 4 bases and J by 7 bases, with 14 bases between them. From germline, CDR1 is LNHDA and CDR2 SQIVND (reference sequence). The length of the CDR3 is 15 residues.